A single sample is the source of the 28 T cell receptor beta chains below, sequenced in a study of T cells in localized non-small cell lung cancer. Assay: immunoSEQ multiplex PCR; the TCRdb copy retains only in-frame clones and omits some. The sample holds under 70,000 clones, about nine tenths seen once. The input for sequencing was peripheral blood, taken before any cancer treatment. The receptors derive from a woman aged 35 to 70 with stage I lung adenocarcinoma.

The J gene is TRBJ2-7, the V gene TRBV11-2; D might be TRBD2 (7 bases). V lost 3 bases and J 3 bases, leaving 12 bases between the germline ends. The CDR3 consists of 14 residues. Germline-derived CDR1 and CDR2 are SGHAT and FQNNGV. The CDR3 reads CASSLTGGFYEQYF. In DNA, the CDR3 is TGTGCCAGCAGCTTGACGGGGGGCTTCTACGAGCAGTACTTC.

The gene calls are TRBV19 and TRBJ1-2; 7 bases are a match to TRBD1. The CDR3 has 13 residues. V shed 0 bases and J 7 bases; nucleotides not matched to a gene: 2. Germline CDR1 is LNHDA and CDR2 is SQIVND (reference sequence). The CDR3 DNA reads TGTGCCAGTAGTATAGACGGACAGGCTGGCTACACCTTC. Its protein product is CASSIDGQAGYTF.

The chain has TRBV6-5 and TRBJ1-1, with D possibly TRBD1 on 5 matching bases. This CDR3 spans 12 amino acids. Between the trimmed V and J ends, which lost 8 bases and 7 bases, there was a span of 14 bases. Germline loops: CDR1 MNHEY, CDR2 SVGAGI. The CDR3 here is CASSLRGGEAFF. DNA for the CDR3: TGTGCCAGCTCCCTACGGGGCGGTGAAGCTTTCTTT.

V is TRBV4-3 and J is TRBJ1-2, with 7 nucleotides matching TRBD1. Germline CDR1 is LGHNA and CDR2 is YSLEER. This CDR3 has 13 residues. The junction had 4 bases not matched to a gene; V was cut back by 4 bases and J by 5 bases. The CDR3 reads CASSLQQGYGYTF. The CDR3 region has the DNA TGCGCCAGCAGCCTACAACAGGGGTATGGCTACACCTTC.

The rearrangement joins TRBV10-1 to TRBJ1-5; 9 positions match TRBD1. CDR1 and CDR2 from the germline V gene are WNHNN and SYGVQD (reference sequence). The CDR3 contains 14 residues. V shed 7 bases and J 4 bases; nucleotides not matched to a gene: 5. This CDR3 reads CASIQTGGNQPQHF. In nucleotides, the CDR3 is TGCGCCAGCATCCAGACAGGGGGAAATCAGCCCCAGCATTTT.

The genes are TRBV19 and TRBJ1-2, with TRBD1 matching over 8 bases. Germline CDR1 reads LNHDA; CDR2 reads SQIVND (reference sequence). Trimming took 1 base from V and 0 from J; bases not matched to a gene: 4. This CDR3 spans 16 amino acids. The CDR3 coding sequence is TGTGCCAGTAGTATAGGAACAGGGGGAACTAACTATGGCTACACCTTC. Translating gives CASSIGTGGTNYGYTF.

To note about this clone: This specimen includes other DNA sequences encoding the same CDR3. This rearrangement joins TRBV2 to TRBJ1-6, with TRBD1 matching over 9 bases. The CDR3 spans 14 residues. Looked up from germline, CDR1 is SNHLY and CDR2 is FYNNEI. The trim removed 5 bases at V and 10 bases at J, leaving 6 bases unmatched. The CDR3 DNA follows: TGTGCCAGCAGTTTACGGGACAGGGACTCACCCCTCCACTTT. Translated, it gives CASSLRDRDSPLHF.

V and J are TRBV5-8 and TRBJ2-3; TRBD2 might be the D (5 bases). Germline CDR1 is SGHTS and CDR2 is YDEGEE. The CDR3 spans 12 residues. V was trimmed by 2 bases and J by 7 bases, leaving 8 bases between them. CDR3 in amino acids: CASSFRENTQYF. DNA of the CDR3: TGTGCCAGCAGCTTCCGGGAAAATACGCAGTATTTT.

The V call is TRBV4-2, the J call TRBJ2-3; 12 nucleotides agree with TRBD2. The V gene end was trimmed by 0 bases and the J gene end by 0 bases; junction bases not matched to a gene: 4. The CDR3 is made up of 18 amino acids. Per the germline V gene, CDR1 is LGHNA and CDR2 is YNFKEQ. The CDR3 sequence is CASSQDPSGGASTDTQYF. Written as DNA, the CDR3 is TGTGCCAGCAGCCAAGACCCTAGCGGGGGGGCGAGCACAGATACGCAGTATTTT.

The rearrangement links TRBV10-3 to TRBJ2-3; D possibly corresponds to TRBD1 (5 bases). CDR3 length: 15 residues. Per germline, CDR1 ENHRY and CDR2 SYGVKD. V was cut by 0 bases and J by 0 bases, with 7 bases left in between. CDR3 residues: CAISESTGSTDTQYF. In nucleotides, the CDR3 is TGTGCCATCAGTGAGTCAACAGGCAGCACAGATACGCAGTATTTT.

The rearrangement joins TRBV27 to TRBJ1-2; weak D call: TRBD1 (6 bases). Trimming took off 3 bases at V and 2 bases at J, with 10 bases between the two ends. CDR3 length: 14 amino acids. Germline V gene lookup returns CDR1 MNHEY and CDR2 SMNVEV (reference sequence). CDR3 DNA sequence: TGTGCCAGCAGTTTGGGGGGGCGAAACTATGGCTACACCTTC. This gives the protein CASSLGGRNYGYTF.

V is TRBV21-1 and J is TRBJ1-1. TRBV21-1 is shown as a pseudogene. The CDR3 contains 15 residues. The CDR3: CASSKDLTRNTEAFF. The CDR3 region has the DNA TGTGCCAGCAGCAAGGATTTGACGAGGAACACTGAAGCTTTCTTT.

This chain joins TRBV7-2 and TRBJ1-2; D uncertain. This CDR3 contains 13 residues. V lost 1 base to trimming and J lost 4 bases, with 7 bases between them. Germline lookup yields CDR1 SGHTA and CDR2 FQGNSA. The CDR3 loop reads CASSLVLGYGYTF. DNA for the CDR3: TGTGCCAGCAGCTTAGTTTTAGGCTATGGCTACACCTTC.

This rearrangement joins TRBV4-3 to TRBJ2-6; D is possibly TRBD1 (5 bases). CDR1 LGHNA and CDR2 YSLEER come from the germline V gene. CDR3 length equals 16 residues. V gave up 1 base and J gave up 0 bases, with 7 bases separating them. CDR3 DNA: TGCGCCAGCAGCCAAGCAGACAGCTCTGGGGCCAACGTCCTGACTTTC. It codes for CASSQADSSGANVLTF.

The rearrangement uses TRBV30 and TRBJ1-5; 10 bases match TRBD1. CDR3 length: 17 residues. Germline lookup yields CDR1 GTSNPN and CDR2 SVGIG (reference sequence). J gave up 4 bases and V 1 base, and 10 bases lay outside the gene matches. This chain's CDR3 is CAWSAYSPGQGNQPQHF. In DNA, the CDR3 is TGTGCCTGGAGTGCCTACTCACCGGGACAGGGGAATCAGCCCCAGCATTTT.

The chain couples TRBV7-9 to TRBJ2-1; D uncertain. V was cut by 2 bases and J by 5 bases, with 4 bases left in between. Germline values: CDR1 SEHNR, CDR2 FQNEAQ (reference sequence). This CDR3 is built from 12 residues. CDR3 region: CASSLQNNEQFF. CDR3 bases: TGTGCCAGCAGCTTACAAAACAATGAGCAGTTCTTC.

The chain recombines TRBV10-3 with TRBJ2-1, with 9 bases lining up with TRBD1. Germline V gives CDR1 ENHRY, CDR2 SYGVKD. With V trimmed by 6 bases and J by 6 bases, 12 bases remained unmatched. The CDR3 length is 16 residues. In DNA form, the CDR3 reads TGTGCCATCAGCTCCGCCGGGACAGGGATGGCCAATGAGCAGTTCTTC. Protein product: CAISSAGTGMANEQFF.

The chain couples TRBV28 to TRBJ1-1; D is uncertain. Germline V gene sequence: CDR1 MDHEN, CDR2 SYDVKM. With 3 bases removed from V and 0 bases from J, the gap between germline ends came to 11 bases. This CDR3 is 15 amino acids long. CDR3 loop: CASSLIVTVNTEAFF. In DNA form, the CDR3 reads TGTGCCAGCAGTTTGATAGTAACAGTGAACACTGAAGCTTTCTTT. Supplemented by reference TRBV28 and TRBJ1-1, the full variable domain reads DVKVTQSSRYLVKRTGEKVFLECVQDMDHENMFWYRQDPGLGLRLIYFSYDVKMKEKGDIPEGYSVSREKKERFSLILESASTNQTSMYLCASSLIVTVNTEAFFGQGTRLTVV.

The chain links TRBV5-1 to TRBJ2-5; D not certain. Trimming removed 1 base at V and 2 bases at J, with 12 bases between. CDR3 size: 15 residues. Germline V lookup: CDR1 SGHRS, CDR2 YFSETQ. The CDR3 loop is CASSLRLTPQETQYF. CDR3 nucleotides: TGCGCCAGCAGCTTGCGACTCACTCCTCAAGAGACCCAGTACTTC.

This sequence joins TRBV5-6 and TRBJ1-3; no firm D call. V was shortened by 2 bases and J by 1 base, with 13 bases between the two germline ends. Germline CDR1 and CDR2: SGHDT and YYEEEE. The CDR3 contains 16 residues. The chain's CDR3 is CASSLSVGGSGNTIYF. In nucleotides, the CDR3 is TGTGCCAGCAGCTTATCCGTTGGAGGGTCTGGAAACACCATATATTTT.

The chain has TRBV7-2 and TRBJ1-4; TRBD1 aligns across 11 bases. The germline V gene encodes CDR1 SGHTA and CDR2 FQGNSA. Trimming took 5 bases from V and 8 from J; bases not matched to a gene: 4. The CDR3 extends over 14 amino acids. For the CDR3, the DNA is TGTGCCAGCAGCATCCGGGACAGGGGGGAAAAACTGTTTTTT. It translates to CASSIRDRGEKLFF.

The V and J genes are TRBV4-3 and TRBJ2-3; no reliable D call. Between the trimmed V and J ends, which lost 1 base and 4 bases, there was a span of 12 bases. Germline assignment: CDR1 LGHNA and CDR2 YSLEER. The CDR3 has 15 amino acids. The CDR3: CASSQGPTVADTQYF. DNA of the CDR3: TGCGCCAGCAGCCAAGGTCCCACGGTTGCAGATACGCAGTATTTT.

This chain uses TRBV7-7 with TRBJ2-5; D is possibly TRBD2 (5 bases). V dropped 1 base and J dropped 5 bases, with 11 bases sitting between them. This CDR3 has 14 residues. CDR1 and CDR2 from the germline V gene are SSHAT and FNYEAQ (reference sequence). The CDR3 bases are TGTGCCAGCAGCTTAGGAGGGAGTGGTGAGACCCAGTACTTC. Translating it yields CASSLGGSGETQYF. Drawing the rest from reference TRBV7-7 and TRBJ2-5, the complete variable domain is GAGVSQSPRYKVTKRGQDVTLRCDPISSHATLYWYQQALGQGPEFLTYFNYEAQPDKSGLPSDRFSAERPEGSISTLTIQRTEQRDSAMYRCASSLGGSGETQYFGPGTRLLVL.

The V and J genes are TRBV2 and TRBJ1-4; no reliable D call. V lost 1 base and J lost 11, with 14 bases in between. The CDR3 has 14 amino acids. Germline V CDR1 and CDR2: SNHLY, FYNNEI. CDR3 sequence reads: CASSEGSGVWKLFF. The DNA of the CDR3 is TGTGCCAGCAGTGAAGGGTCCGGGGTATGGAAACTGTTTTTT.

The V call is TRBV19, the J call TRBJ2-5; 8 nucleotides agree with TRBD2. V shed 2 bases and J 1 base; nucleotides not matched to a gene: 3. The CDR3 totals 15 residues. Germline lookup yields CDR1 LNHDA and CDR2 SQIVND (reference sequence). CDR3 amino acids: CASSIIGGAQETQYF. CDR3 DNA: TGTGCCAGTAGTATAATCGGGGGGGCCCAAGAGACCCAGTACTTC.

The gene calls are TRBV6-1 and TRBJ1-2; 8 bases fit TRBD1. The germline gives CDR1 MNHNS, CDR2 SASEGT. CDR3 size: 13 residues. J lost 4 bases, V lost 6 bases, and 4 bases had no gene match. The CDR3 region is CASRRTGSYGYTF. CDR3 bases: TGTGCCAGCAGACGGACAGGGAGCTATGGCTACACCTTC.

This clone appeared once. The gene calls are TRBV2 and TRBJ1-4; weak D call: TRBD1 (6 bases). The CDR3 contains 17 residues. V was shortened by 1 base and J by 1 base, with 13 bases between the two germline ends. The germline CDR1 and CDR2 sequences are SNHLY and FYNNEI. Written as DNA, the CDR3 is TGTGCCAGCAGTGAAGGGTCAGGGGTAGGAACTAATGAAAAACTGTTTTTT. Translated, it gives CASSEGSGVGTNEKLFF.

This chain uses TRBV19 with TRBJ1-1; D remains ambiguous. The CDR3 is 13 residues long. Germline CDR1 LNHDA, CDR2 SQIVND (reference sequence). V was shortened by 3 bases and J by 1 base, with 6 bases between the two germline ends. The CDR3 DNA reads as TGTGCCAGTAGTATCACGGCGAACACTGAAGCTTTCTTT. It is translated as CASSITANTEAFF.